The table lists the clone carrying this T cell receptor beta chain with a few counts. Antigen unknown. This sample was included in a study of tissue T cells after allogeneic stem cell transplantation. Study results and caveats: The study did not identify alloreactive or antigen-specific tissue TCRs, and some clones might be persisting host cells.

TCRdb keeps only in-frame clones here, not all; method: immunoSEQ multiplex PCR. The repertoire consists of 6,000 to 8,000 clones, with roughly two thirds occurring once and the leading ten covering less than 8.5%. The V and J ends lost 6 bases and 5 bases, in that order; junction bases with no gene match: 4. This CDR3 spans 14 amino acids. Germline V gives CDR1 LGHDT, CDR2 YNNKEL (reference sequence). The chain uses TRBV3-1 (or the pseudogene TRBV3-2) and TRBJ2-5; 12 nucleotides agree with TRBD1. This sequence originates from a woman between 18 and 49 years old with breast cancer. The material sequenced was tissue from the rectum, taken at autopsy. CDR3 protein: CASSRDRGQETQYF. CDR3 coding DNA: TGTGCCAGCAGTCGGGACAGGGGGCAGGAGACCCAGTACTTC.